This TCR beta chain was recovered during a study of blood T cell repertoires in COVID-19. Study context: Specimens from acute and convalescent COVID-19 originated in the United States, Italy and Spain. T cells, B-cell-depleted T cells, or PBMCs provided the cDNA or gDNA that served as material.

This CDR3 is built from 13 residues. Looked up from germline, CDR1 is MDHEN and CDR2 is SYDVKM. Deletions cut 2 bases from V and 5 bases from J, with 8 bases between. In the source study's methods: Amplified reference gene primers provided the basis for estimating nucleated cell counts. Libraries were prepared by immunoSEQ multiplex PCR; TCRdb keeps only in-frame clonotypes and omits some of them. The DNA gave D and trimming, while V, J and clone size come from that table. The sample lists more than 95,000 clones, 85% to 90% occurring once. The specimen was peripheral blood. The rearrangement links TRBV28 to TRBJ2-3, with TRBD2 as a possible D gene (5 bases). This sequence originates from a human donor in a cohort sampled during active COVID-19. The CDR3 protein is CASSLRGLDTQYF. The CDR3 region has the DNA TGTGCCAGCAGTTTAAGAGGGTTAGATACGCAGTATTTT.